This entry lists 3 T cell receptor beta chains sequenced from one sample in a study of cytomegalovirus exposure and HLA in healthy donors. The study ran its PCR with 60 Vbeta and 13 Jbeta primers. Data came from immunoSEQ multiplex PCR; TCRdb stores just in-frame clones and leaves some out. The data contain approximately 160,000 clones, 68% of them singletons. Sequencing was performed on PBMCs. The receptor source for this set is a young woman in good health and CMV-seropositive.

There are a few counts of this clone. The chain is built from TRBV7-2 and TRBJ1-4; no reliable D call. Germline CDR1 reads SGHTA; CDR2 reads FQGNSA. This CDR3 is built from 12 residues. The ends were cut back, 1 base at V and 10 bases at J, with 7 bases in the middle. This chain's CDR3 is CASSLVRGKLFF. The CDR3 DNA reads as TGTGCCAGCAGCTTAGTGCGAGGAAAACTGTTTTTT.

The chain links TRBV28 to TRBJ2-3, with D tentatively TRBD1 (6 bases). Germline assignment: CDR1 MDHEN and CDR2 SYDVKM. With 6 bases removed from V and 2 bases from J, the gap between germline ends came to 21 bases. There are 17 residues in the CDR3. The CDR3 DNA follows: TGTGCCAGCAGCCTCACACCGTGGGACACGAACACAGATACGCAGTATTTT. Translating gives CASSLTPWDTNTDTQYF.

The chain uses TRBV7-9 and TRBJ2-1, with 7 bases fitting TRBD2. The V and J ends lost 1 base and 10 bases, in that order; junction bases with no gene match: 4. The CDR3 is 13 residues long. Germline CDR1 is SEHNR and CDR2 is FQNEAQ (reference sequence). CDR3 in DNA: TGTGCCAGCAGCTTAGGGGACTACACCGAGCAGTTCTTC. It encodes CASSLGDYTEQFF.